Shown below are 18 T cell receptor beta chains from a single sample sequenced in a study of shared clonotypes between healthy human individuals. TCRdb's table, derived via immunoSEQ multiplex PCR, lists solely in-frame clones and lacks some. There are over 400,000 clones in the sample; approximately 95% occur only once, and approximately 0.06% lies in the top ten. The sample was naive CD4+ T cells sorted from blood. Sample subset: CD45RA+ positively selected. These receptors were taken from a woman between 25 and 40 years old in good health.

This chain connects TRBV12-2 to TRBJ1-2. TRBV12-2 is termed a pseudogene. This CDR3 spans 16 amino acids. The CDR3 here is CASRLGNRGRNYGYTF. DNA of the CDR3: TGTGCAAGTCGCTTAGGGAACAGAGGGCGAAACTATGGCTACACCTTC.

The rearrangement uses TRBV27 and TRBJ2-5, with 8 bases identical to TRBD2. Germline CDR1 reads MNHEY; CDR2 reads SMNVEV (reference sequence). V lost 3 bases, J lost 2 bases, and 2 bases stayed unmatched. The CDR3 is 14 residues long. The CDR3 DNA reads TGTGCCAGCAGTTTTACTAGCGGTCAAGAGACCCAGTACTTC. Translated: CASSFTSGQETQYF.

V is TRBV7-9 and J is TRBJ1-1, with D perhaps TRBD1 (5 bases). V lost 0 bases and J 3 bases, leaving 11 bases between the germline ends. The CDR3 has 15 amino acids. Germline V gene data show CDR1 as SEHNR and CDR2 as FQNEAQ (reference sequence). The CDR3 DNA reads as TGTGCCAGCAGCTTAGCGGACGCCAGGGACACTGAAGCTTTCTTT. It yields the protein CASSLADARDTEAFF.

The chain uses TRBV7-9 and TRBJ1-1; D not resolved. The CDR3 contains 11 residues. Per the germline V gene, CDR1 is SEHNR and CDR2 is FQNEAQ (reference sequence). Trimming left V 4 bases short and J 6 bases short, with 6 bases between. CDR3 residues: CASSYKAEAFF. DNA for the CDR3: TGTGCCAGCAGCTACAAGGCTGAAGCTTTCTTT.

V and J are TRBV5-8 and TRBJ2-5; 7 nucleotides agree with TRBD2. The germline gives CDR1 SGHTS, CDR2 YDEGEE. The CDR3 loop spans 15 amino acids. The V and J ends lost 5 bases and 5 bases, in that order; junction bases with no gene match: 12. CDR3 protein: CASRAGPWEGETQYF. The CDR3 DNA reads as TGTGCCAGCAGGGCCGGGCCATGGGAGGGGGAGACCCAGTACTTC.

The chain is built from TRBV7-6 and TRBJ2-1; TRBD2 might be the D (6 bases). This CDR3 has 16 residues. Germline lookup yields CDR1 SGHVS and CDR2 FNYEAQ. V dropped 5 bases and J dropped 12 bases, with 26 bases sitting between them. CDR3 residues: CASSAGLGGLKDVQFF. In DNA, the CDR3 is TGTGCCAGCAGCGCAGGGTTGGGGGGATTAAAGGATGTGCAGTTCTTC.

Concerning this clone: The junction departs from the called germline gene at one end, perhaps through a read error. The CDR3, as DNA: TGCAGCACTAGTGGGGGAGTCTTC. This translates into CSTSGGVF. The chain carries TRBV20-1 and TRBJ2-1; D is perhaps TRBD1 or TRBD2 (5 bases each). The CDR3 sequence is 8 residues long. The V gene's germline CDR1 is DFQATT and CDR2 SNEGSKA (reference sequence).

With respect to this clone: At the DNA level, this CDR3 is encoded by other sequences in the same sample as well. The chain uses TRBV28 and TRBJ2-3; no definite D call. CDR3 length equals 14 residues. Germline values: CDR1 MDHEN, CDR2 SYDVKM. The V end was cut by 5 bases, the J end by 3 bases, with 12 bases between. For the CDR3, the DNA is TGTGCCAGCAGTCCCCCGGACGGAACAGATACGCAGTATTTT. It yields the protein CASSPPDGTDTQYF.

The gene calls are TRBV18 and TRBJ2-2, with unresolved D. V was clipped by 0 bases and J by 7 bases, with 3 bases between them. The CDR3 loop spans 12 amino acids. Germline V gene sequence: CDR1 KGHSH, CDR2 LQKENI. The chain's CDR3 is CASSPPDGELFF. CDR3 nucleotide sequence: TGTGCCAGCTCACCACCGGACGGGGAGCTGTTTTTT.

V is TRBV6-5 and J is TRBJ2-5; 10 bases map to TRBD2. The J call could be wrong; TRBJ2-7 is a better fit for the DNA end. The CDR3 contains 15 residues. Germline CDR1 reads MNHEY; CDR2 reads SVGAGI. CDR3 nucleotides: TGTGCCAGCAGTAAGGGACTAGCGCGCTCCTACGAGCAGTACTTC. Protein product: CASSKGLARSYEQYF.

The chain carries TRBV5-1 and TRBJ1-6; D is ambiguous. V gave up 1 base and J gave up 9 bases, with 8 bases separating them. The CDR3 has 13 amino acids. CDR1 and CDR2 (germline): SGHRS, YFSETQ. The CDR3 loop reads CASSLSGSSPLHF. The CDR3 bases are TGCGCCAGCAGCTTGAGTGGTAGTTCACCCCTCCACTTT.

This clone was seen just once. The chain links TRBV11-2 to TRBJ2-3; D ambiguous. The CDR3 spans 14 residues. V lost 6 bases to trimming and J lost 2 bases, with 12 bases between them. Germline V gene sequence: CDR1 SGHAT, CDR2 FQNNGV. DNA of the CDR3: TGTGCCAGCAGATCTTGGGGAAACACAGATACGCAGTATTTT. Its protein is CASRSWGNTDTQYF. The variable domain in full, completed from reference TRBV11-2 and TRBJ2-3, reads EAGVAQSPRYKIIEKRQSVAFWCNPISGHATLYWYQQILGQGPKLLIQFQNNGVVDDSQLPKDRFSAERLKGVDSTLKIQPAKLEDSAVYLCASRSWGNTDTQYFGPGTRLTVL.

The V and J genes are TRBV2 and TRBJ1-5; D is uncertain. This CDR3 contains 14 residues. V lost 4 bases to trimming and J lost 1 base, with 8 bases between them. In germline, CDR1 is SNHLY, CDR2 FYNNEI. This CDR3 is CASSVAISNQPQHF. For the CDR3, the DNA is TGTGCCAGCAGTGTGGCAATCAGCAATCAGCCCCAGCATTTT.

The V and J genes are TRBV6-5 and TRBJ2-3; 7 positions agree with TRBD2. The V and J ends lost 5 bases and 4 bases, in that order; junction bases with no gene match: 3. Per the germline V gene, CDR1 is MNHEY and CDR2 is SVGAGI. CDR3 length: 13 amino acids. Written as DNA, the CDR3 is TGTGCCAGCAGTCGTAGCGGGCCAGATACGCAGTATTTT. Encoded protein: CASSRSGPDTQYF.

V and J are TRBV4-1 and TRBJ2-2, with unresolved D. Trimming removed 2 bases at V and 6 bases at J, with 7 bases between. Germline V lookup: CDR1 MGHRA, CDR2 YSYEKL. This CDR3 has 13 residues. This CDR3 reads CASSQKGPGELFF. The DNA of the CDR3 is TGCGCCAGCAGCCAAAAGGGCCCCGGGGAGCTGTTTTTT.

The chain carries TRBV27 and TRBJ2-7; D not resolved. CDR3 length equals 10 residues. Trimming took off 8 bases at V and 4 bases at J, with 6 bases between the two ends. The germline CDR1 and CDR2 sequences are MNHEY and SMNVEV (reference sequence). CDR3 amino acids: CASGPYEQYF. The CDR3 DNA reads as TGTGCCAGCGGCCCATACGAGCAGTACTTC.

The chain couples TRBV27 to TRBJ2-7, with 8 positions matching TRBD1. Trimming removed 4 bases from V and 5 bases from J; junction bases left unmatched: 13. CDR1 is MNHEY and CDR2 is SMNVEV in the germline V gene (reference sequence). The CDR3 contains 16 residues. The chain's CDR3 is CASSSPGQAITHEQYF. As DNA, the CDR3 is TGTGCCAGCAGTTCCCCGGGACAGGCTATTACCCACGAGCAGTACTTC.

V and J are TRBV7-9 and TRBJ2-3, with TRBD2 matching 12 bases. CDR3 length: 18 residues. V was clipped by 4 bases and J by 3 bases; unmatched bases: 11. The germline gives CDR1 SEHNR, CDR2 FQNEAQ (reference sequence). CDR3: CASSWGLAGQVGTDTQYF. CDR3 in DNA: TGTGCCAGCAGCTGGGGACTAGCGGGCCAGGTGGGGACAGATACGCAGTATTTT.